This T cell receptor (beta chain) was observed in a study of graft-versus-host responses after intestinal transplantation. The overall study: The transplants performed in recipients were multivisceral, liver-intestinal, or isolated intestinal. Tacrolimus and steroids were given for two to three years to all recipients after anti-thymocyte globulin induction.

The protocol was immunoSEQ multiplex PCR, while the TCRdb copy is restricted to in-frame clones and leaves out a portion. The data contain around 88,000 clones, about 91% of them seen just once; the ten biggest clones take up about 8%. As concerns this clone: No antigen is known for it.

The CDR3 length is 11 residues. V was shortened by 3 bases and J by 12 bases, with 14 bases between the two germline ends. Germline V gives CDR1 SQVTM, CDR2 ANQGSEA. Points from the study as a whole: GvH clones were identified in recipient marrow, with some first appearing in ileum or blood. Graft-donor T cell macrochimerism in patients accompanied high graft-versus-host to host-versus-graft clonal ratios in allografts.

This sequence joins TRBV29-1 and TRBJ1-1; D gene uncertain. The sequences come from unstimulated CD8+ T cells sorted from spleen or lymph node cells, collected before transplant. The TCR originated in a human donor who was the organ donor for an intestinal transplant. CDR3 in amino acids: CSVDVTAVTFF. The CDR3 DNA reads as TGCAGCGTTGATGTTACGGCAGTTACTTTCTTT.